This passage covers 9 T cell receptor beta chains from one sample sequenced in a study of vaccination and CD4 T cells after COVID-19. Their recognized antigens are unknown. Researchers used the Oncomine TCR Beta short-read assay to sequence DNA from cultured CD4+ T cells. Using its own MiXCR run on the PCR reads, TCRdb lists one record per CDR3 protein. The sample yields 20,000 to 25,000 distinct CDR3 sequences, approximately 50% seen once. The treatment was: roughly ten-day PBMC culture with coronavirus spike peptide pools or control peptides (ViraFEST assay). Sequencing was carried out using CD4+ T cells from blood, cultured in vitro. The receptors shown here come from a human donor who had recovered from COVID-19.

The rearrangement links TRBV19 to TRBJ2-3, with D unresolved. From germline, CDR1 is LNHDA and CDR2 SQIVND (reference sequence). This CDR3 region has 10 residues. The ends were cut back, 10 bases at V and 6 bases at J, with 8 bases in the middle. As DNA, the CDR3 is TGTGCCACCGGTACCGATACGCAGTATTTT. This encodes CATGTDTQYF.

The chain combines TRBV28 with TRBJ2-3; TRBD2 matches 8 bases. The CDR3 is made up of 15 amino acids. CDR1 and CDR2 (germline): MDHEN, SYDVKM. V lost 8 bases to trimming and J lost 4 bases; unmatched junction nucleotides: 11. CDR3 region: CASPTPLGRADTQYF. CDR3 nucleotide sequence: TGTGCCAGCCCGACCCCCCTCGGGAGGGCAGATACGCAGTATTTT.

The chain has TRBV20-1 and TRBJ2-3, with D uncertain. The CDR3 is 15 amino acids. In germline, CDR1 is DFQATT, CDR2 SNEGSKA (reference sequence). V was pared by 3 bases and J by 0 bases, with 13 bases between. As DNA, the CDR3 is TGCAGTGCTAGGCTAGGAGCGTCCAGCACAGATACGCAGTATTTT. Translation gives CSARLGASSTDTQYF.

This clonotype was counted a few times. The V call is TRBV11-2, the J call TRBJ1-1, with D possibly TRBD1 on 6 matching bases. CDR1 is SGHAT, CDR2 FQNNGV, per germline. The CDR3 is 12 amino acids. The V gene lost 5 bases and the J gene lost 6 bases, with 10 bases spanning the gap. The CDR3 spells CASSGRGPEAFF. CDR3 in DNA: TGTGCCAGCAGCGGCCGGGGGCCTGAAGCTTTCTTT.

This clonotype was seen more than once but under ten times. The chain employs TRBV5-1 and TRBJ1-2; a possible D gene is TRBD1 (6 bases). The germline V gene has CDR1 SGHRS and CDR2 YFSETQ. V was trimmed by 0 bases and J by 2 bases, leaving 11 bases between them. The CDR3 contains 15 residues. Here the CDR3 reads CASSLASGENYGYTF. DNA for the CDR3: TGCGCCAGCAGCTTGGCCTCAGGGGAAAACTATGGCTACACCTTC.

The genes are TRBV27 and TRBJ1-3; D may be TRBD1 (6 bases). There are 17 residues in the CDR3. Deletions cut 7 bases from V and 0 bases from J, with 19 bases between. Germline CDR1 is MNHEY and CDR2 is SMNVEV (reference sequence). This CDR3 reads CASKPSDRPSSGNTIYF. The CDR3 nucleotides read TGTGCCAGCAAACCTAGCGACAGGCCGAGCTCTGGAAACACCATATATTTT.

CDR3 sequence (DNA): TGCGCCAGCAGCTTGGAAGAACCGTCCATCGAGACCCAGTACTTC. This translates into CASSLEEPSIETQYF. The chain employs TRBV5-1 and TRBJ2-5; D ambiguous. The CDR3 totals 15 residues. The V end was cut by 0 bases, the J end by 5 bases, with 14 bases between. CDR1 is SGHRS and CDR2 is YFSETQ in the germline V gene.

This sequence joins TRBV7-6 and TRBJ2-5, with 12 bases aligning to TRBD2. CDR1 is SGHVS, CDR2 FNYEAQ, per germline. There are 16 residues in the CDR3. The V and J ends lost 2 bases and 5 bases, in that order; junction bases with no gene match: 6. CDR3 in DNA: TGTGCCAGCAGCTTATCTAGCGGGGGGGCCTCGGAGACCCAGTACTTC. This codes for CASSLSSGGASETQYF. Supplemented by reference TRBV7-6 and TRBJ2-5, the full variable domain reads GAGVSQSPRYKVTKRGQDVALRCDPISGHVSLYWYRQALGQGPEFLTYFNYEAQQDKSGLPNDRFSAERPEGSISTLTIQRTEQRDSAMYRCASSLSSGGASETQYFGPGTRLLVL.

The sample holds a few counts of this clonotype. This chain uses TRBV7-2 with TRBJ2-3, with 10 bases identical to TRBD2. The CDR3 length is 16 residues. With 2 bases clipped from V and 1 base from J, the junction kept 3 bases outside the gene matches. The V gene's germline CDR1 is SGHTA and CDR2 FQGNSA. CDR3 sequence (DNA): TGTGCCAGCAGCTTAAGCGGGGGGGCGGGCACAGATACGCAGTATTTT. Protein sequence: CASSLSGGAGTDTQYF.